The 32 T cell receptor beta chains presented below share a single source sample, sequenced in a study of blood T cells in healthy people across ages. A second PCR of roughly 7 to 11 cycles used a sample-barcoded 5' primer and a J-beta primer mix. TCRdb reprocessed the 5' RACE reads via MiXCR and lists one record per CDR3 protein. The table has some 1 million distinct CDR3 sequences, around 43% seen once. The sample was blood. Receptors originate from a woman aged 55-70 years in good health.

This clonotype was seen a few times. The chain uses TRBV7-9 and TRBJ2-7; D gene unclear. The germline CDR1 and CDR2 sequences are SEHNR and FQNEAQ (reference sequence). The CDR3 consists of 14 residues. The germline V and J ends were trimmed by 0 bases and 5 bases, with 11 bases remaining between them. As DNA, the CDR3 is TGTGCCAGCAGCTTAGCGGCTAGAGAGGACGAGCAGTACTTC. It translates to CASSLAAREDEQYF.

The CDR3 DNA reads as TGTGCCAGCAGCTTGTTCCTCGGGACTAGCGGGAGATCTCGGGTAGCCAAAAACATTCAGTACTTC. The encoded protein is CASSLFLGTSGRSRVAKNIQYF. This sequence joins TRBV5-4 and TRBJ2-4; 14 positions match TRBD2. CDR1 is SGHNT, CDR2 YYREEE, per germline (reference sequence). V trimming: 1 base; J trimming: 0 bases; junction bases outside the gene matches: 15. The CDR3 consists of 22 residues.

The V call is TRBV27, the J call TRBJ1-1; D uncertain. Per the germline V gene, CDR1 is MNHEY and CDR2 is SMNVEV (reference sequence). The CDR3 is 14 amino acids. The V and J ends lost 4 bases and 1 base respectively, with 10 bases between them. The CDR3 reads CASSSSTRNTEAFF. CDR3 coding DNA: TGTGCCAGCAGTTCCTCCACGAGGAACACTGAAGCTTTCTTT.

This clonotype was detected only a few times. The chain combines TRBV6-6 with TRBJ2-1; 8 bases match TRBD2. Trimming cost V 4 bases and J 8 bases; bases outside gene matches: 10. The V gene's germline CDR1 is MNHNY and CDR2 SVGAGI (reference sequence). The CDR3 length is 15 residues. The CDR3 sequence is CASSSTSGVMDEQFF. The CDR3 DNA sequence: TGTGCCAGCAGTTCCACTAGCGGAGTTATGGATGAGCAGTTCTTC.

The sample holds a few counts of this clonotype. This chain's CDR3 is CASSFRDGAGPQHF. CDR3 DNA: TGTGCCAGCAGCTTTCGGGACGGTGCAGGGCCCCAGCATTTT. The V call is TRBV7-8, the J call TRBJ1-5; D might be TRBD1 (5 bases). This CDR3 contains 14 residues. The V end lost 3 bases, the J end lost 9 bases, and 15 bases lay between the germline ends. The germline gives CDR1 SGHVS, CDR2 FQNEAQ.

This clonotype was found a few times. The CDR3 here is CASSVAGSRETQYF. The CDR3 coding sequence is TGCGCCAGCAGCGTGGCGGGGAGCCGAGAGACCCAGTACTTC. The genes are TRBV5-1 and TRBJ2-5; TRBD2 might be the D (6 bases). This CDR3 comprises 14 residues. Germline CDR1 is SGHRS and CDR2 is YFSETQ. Deletions cut 4 bases from V and 4 bases from J, with 14 bases between.

This clonotype appeared a few times. This chain uses TRBV12-3 or TRBV12-4 with TRBJ2-7; D possibly corresponds to TRBD1 (5 bases). V was shortened by 6 bases and J by 9 bases, with 15 bases between the two germline ends. This CDR3 spans 12 amino acids. CDR3 loop: CASRGPERVQYF. The CDR3 nucleotides are TGTGCCAGCAGGGGGCCTGAACGGGTGCAGTACTTC.

This chain connects TRBV7-2 to TRBJ2-3; tentative D call: TRBD2 (6 bases). This CDR3 spans 17 amino acids. V lost 2 bases and J 1 base, leaving 16 bases between the germline ends. The germline V gene encodes CDR1 SGHTA and CDR2 FQGNSA. The DNA of the CDR3 is TGTGCCAGCAGCTTATCAGGCGGGATGGTGGGCACAGATACGCAGTATTTT. This translates into CASSLSGGMVGTDTQYF.

The chain is built from TRBV28 and TRBJ2-3, with 9 bases aligning to TRBD2. J lost 9 bases, V lost 6 bases, and 10 bases had no gene match. Germline-derived CDR1 and CDR2 are MDHEN and SYDVKM. The CDR3 consists of 14 residues. The CDR3 DNA sequence: TGTGCCAGCAGCTCCGGGCGGGGGGGGTCCACGCAGTATTTT. The encoded protein is CASSSGRGGSTQYF.

This clonotype was counted at least ten times. The gene calls are TRBV11-2 and TRBJ2-7, with 7 bases that match TRBD1. Looked up from germline, CDR1 is SGHAT and CDR2 is FQNNGV. There are 14 residues in the CDR3. The ends lost 5 bases at V and 2 bases at J; junction bases unmatched: 6. CDR3 nucleotide sequence: TGTGCCAGCAGCCGGGACAGAGAAACCTACGAGCAGTACTTC. This gives the protein CASSRDRETYEQYF.

A remark on this clonotype: Possible read error: a much larger clone is one base away. The CDR3 coding sequence is TGTGCCAGCAGTTACTTCAATGAGCAGTTCTTC. Translated: CASSYFNEQFF. The rearrangement uses TRBV6-2 or TRBV6-3 and TRBJ2-1, with D uncertain. In germline, CDR1 is MNHEY, CDR2 SVGEGT. Between the trimmed V and J ends, which lost 1 base and 6 bases, there was a span of 1 base. This CDR3 region has 11 residues.

This clonotype was picked up a small number of times. The chain uses TRBV20-1 and TRBJ2-1, with 12 nucleotides matching TRBD2. This CDR3 region has 14 residues. V dropped 4 bases and J dropped 6; count of bases not matched to a gene: 4. Germline loops: CDR1 DFQATT, CDR2 SNEGSKA (reference sequence). The DNA for the CDR3 is TGCAGTGCTAAGGCTAGCGGGAGGGCCAATGAGCAGTTCTTC. Residues: CSAKASGRANEQFF.

This clonotype was seen a handful of times. This chain joins TRBV3-1 and TRBJ2-7; D is unresolved. CDR3 length: 13 residues. The germline V gene encodes CDR1 LGHDT and CDR2 YNNKEL (reference sequence). Trimming stripped 2 bases from V and 1 base from J, with 6 bases between. The CDR3 DNA sequence: TGTGCCAGCAGCCAAATCTCTTCCTACGAGCAGTACTTC. Translating it yields CASSQISSYEQYF.

The V call is TRBV5-1, the J call TRBJ2-5; 8 bases agree with TRBD1. The J segment lost 0 bases and the V segment lost 4 bases, leaving 5 bases of the junction unmatched. This CDR3 is built from 15 residues. Looked up from germline, CDR1 is SGHRS and CDR2 is YFSETQ. The CDR3 bases are TGCGCCAGCAGCGCGGGACAGGCAGACCAAGAGACCCAGTACTTC. Residues: CASSAGQADQETQYF.

Only one count was recorded for this clonotype. The rearrangement uses TRBV5-6 and TRBJ2-5; D is unclear. In germline, CDR1 is SGHDT, CDR2 YYEEEE. With 7 bases removed from V and 2 bases from J, the gap between germline ends came to 12 bases. The CDR3 sequence is 13 residues long. Here the CDR3 reads CASRVIMQETQYF. CDR3 nucleotide sequence: TGTGCCAGCCGAGTTATCATGCAAGAGACCCAGTACTTC. The entire variable domain, with the rest obtained from reference TRBV5-6 and TRBJ2-5, is as follows: DAGVTQSPTHLIKTRGQQVTLRCSPKSGHDTVSWYQQALGQGPQFIFQYYEEEERQRGNFPDRFSGHQFPNYSSELNVNALLLGDSALYLCASRVIMQETQYFGPGTRLLVL.

In this sample, this clonotype turned up a few times. This chain uses TRBV13 with TRBJ2-1, with D perhaps given as TRBD1 or TRBD2 (7 bases each). Germline CDR1 PRHDT, CDR2 FYEKMQ (reference sequence). The CDR3 covers 17 residues. Trimming pared 2 bases from V and 7 bases from J, leaving 21 bases between. CDR3 loop: CASSLSLGGGSGNEQFF. For the CDR3, the DNA is TGTGCCAGCAGCTTATCCTTAGGGGGCGGGAGCGGAAATGAGCAGTTCTTC. The whole variable domain, filled in from reference TRBV13 and TRBJ2-1, reads AAGVIQSPRHLIKEKRETATLKCYPIPRHDTVYWYQQGPGQDPQFLISFYEKMQSDKGSIPDRFSAQQFSDYHSELNMSSLELGDSALYFCASSLSLGGGSGNEQFFGPGTRLTVL.

The rearrangement links TRBV20-1 to TRBJ2-1; TRBD2 matches 12 bases. This CDR3 spans 15 amino acids. The germline CDR1 and CDR2 sequences are DFQATT and SNEGSKA (reference sequence). The V gene end was trimmed by 3 bases and the J gene end by 6 bases; junction bases not matched to a gene: 6. The DNA of the CDR3 is TGCAGTGCTAGTGGGCTAGCGGGAGGGCCCAATGAGCAGTTCTTC. This encodes CSASGLAGGPNEQFF.

This clonotype was found once. CDR3 bases: TGCAGTGTTCGCGGGAGACCCACAGATACGCAGTATTTT. This sequence encodes CSVRGRPTDTQYF. J is TRBJ2-3 and V is TRBV20-1, with 7 positions matching TRBD2. The CDR3 sequence is 13 residues long. The V gene end was trimmed by 7 bases and the J gene end by 2 bases; junction bases not matched to a gene: 6. Germline V gene sequence: CDR1 DFQATT, CDR2 SNEGSKA (reference sequence).

The V call is TRBV11-2, the J call TRBJ2-7, with 7 bases identical to TRBD1. The V gene end was trimmed by 1 base and the J gene end by 0 bases; junction bases not matched to a gene: 3. CDR1 is SGHAT and CDR2 is FQNNGV in the germline V gene. This CDR3 comprises 15 residues. CDR3 residues: CASSLGTGPSYEQYF. CDR3 sequence (DNA): TGTGCCAGCAGCTTAGGGACAGGCCCCTCCTACGAGCAGTACTTC. The complete variable domain, with remaining parts taken from reference TRBV11-2 and TRBJ2-7, reads EAGVAQSPRYKIIEKRQSVAFWCNPISGHATLYWYQQILGQGPKLLIQFQNNGVVDDSQLPKDRFSAERLKGVDSTLKIQPAKLEDSAVYLCASSLGTGPSYEQYFGPGTRLTVT.

Many counts were recorded for this clonotype. The V and J genes are TRBV27 and TRBJ2-6; maybe TRBD1 (6 bases). Trimming cost V 8 bases and J 6 bases, with 14 bases left between them. Germline V CDR1 and CDR2: MNHEY, SMNVEV (reference sequence). The CDR3 has 14 residues. For the CDR3, the DNA is TGTGCCAGCCGCGGACAGACTGAGGCCAACGTCCTGACTTTC. Protein sequence: CASRGQTEANVLTF.

The chain recombines TRBV29-1 with TRBJ1-1; D is uncertain. The CDR3 is made up of 11 amino acids. Deletions cut 4 bases from V and 6 bases from J, with 9 bases between. CDR1 SQVTM and CDR2 ANQGSEA come from the germline V gene. The CDR3 loop is CSVGLGAEAFF. CDR3 bases: TGCAGCGTTGGTTTGGGTGCTGAAGCTTTCTTT.

This chain joins TRBV9 and TRBJ2-3; unclear D gene. The germline V gene encodes CDR1 SGDLS and CDR2 YYNGEE. The CDR3 covers 14 residues. Deletions cut 4 bases from V and 6 bases from J, with 15 bases between. The CDR3 protein is CASSPRHAEDTQYF. CDR3 DNA sequence: TGTGCCAGCAGCCCCAGGCACGCGGAGGATACGCAGTATTTT.

This sequence joins TRBV20-1 and TRBJ2-5; 8 bases fit TRBD1. J gave up 4 bases and V 1 base, and 5 bases lay outside the gene matches. Germline V gives CDR1 DFQATT, CDR2 SNEGSKA (reference sequence). The CDR3 has 14 amino acids. The CDR3 DNA reads TGCAGTGCTAGAGGGACAGGGATCGGAGAGACCCAGTACTTC. Translation: CSARGTGIGETQYF.

This clonotype showed up just a few times. CDR3 region: CATSRQGYVTLNEKLFF. CDR3 bases: TGTGCCACCAGCAGACAGGGATACGTTACGCTTAATGAAAAACTGTTTTTT. V is TRBV15 and J is TRBJ1-4, with D perhaps matching TRBD1 (5 bases). V lost 2 bases and J lost 4, with 17 bases in between. Germline CDR1 and CDR2: LNHNV and YYDKDF (reference sequence). The CDR3 runs 17 residues.

As concerns this clonotype: This clone may be a read error of a much larger clone one base away. Here the CDR3 reads CSAKRRDRGGYTF. The CDR3 nucleotides are TGCAGTGCTAAACGCCGGGACCGAGGGGGCTACACCTTC. This rearrangement joins TRBV20-1 to TRBJ1-2; D is possibly TRBD1 (5 bases). Germline V lookup: CDR1 DFQATT, CDR2 SNEGSKA (reference sequence). The CDR3 totals 13 residues. Trimming shortened V by 4 bases and J by 8 bases, and 17 bases separated the two germline ends.

The V gene is TRBV14, the J gene TRBJ2-1; D not resolved. The CDR3 is 12 residues long. Trimming pared 6 bases from V and 11 bases from J, leaving 14 bases between. Germline V gene sequence: CDR1 SGHDN, CDR2 FVKESK. CDR3 sequence: CASSVDGGQQFF. Here the CDR3 DNA reads TGTGCCAGCAGTGTGGACGGCGGTCAGCAGTTCTTC.

This clonotype was seen repeatedly, ten times or more. The chain is built from TRBV25-1 and TRBJ2-7, with no clear D. The end of the DNA is better explained by TRBJ2-4, so the J call may be wrong. Germline values: CDR1 MGHDK, CDR2 SYGVNS. The CDR3 spans 11 residues. CDR3 DNA: TGTGCCAGCAGTGAGCAAAACATTCAGTACTTC. This sequence encodes CASSEQNIQYF.

The rearrangement uses TRBV20-1 and TRBJ2-3; TRBD2 aligns across 15 bases. V trimming: 7 bases; J trimming: 1 base; junction bases outside the gene matches: 12. Germline CDR1 is DFQATT and CDR2 is SNEGSKA (reference sequence). The CDR3 sequence is 18 residues long. The CDR3 loop reads CSVNHAGLAGGGTDTQYF. CDR3 in DNA: TGCAGTGTCAACCACGCGGGACTAGCGGGAGGAGGCACAGATACGCAGTATTTT.

The chain couples TRBV12-3 or TRBV12-4 to TRBJ2-5; either TRBD1 or TRBD2 may supply D (5 bases each). This CDR3 has 13 residues. The V end lost 6 bases, the J end lost 3 bases, and 11 bases lay between the germline ends. CDR3 DNA: TGTGCCAGCAGCCGGGACGGGAAAGAGACCCAGTACTTC. Amino acids: CASSRDGKETQYF.

The chain joins TRBV5-1 to TRBJ2-7, with TRBD2 as a possible D gene (6 bases). The CDR3 loop spans 14 amino acids. The germline V gene has CDR1 SGHRS and CDR2 YFSETQ. Between the trimmed V and J ends, which lost 0 bases and 3 bases, there was a span of 10 bases. The CDR3 loop reads CASSLDTAGYEQYF. The CDR3 bases are TGCGCCAGCAGCTTGGATACAGCGGGCTACGAGCAGTACTTC.

The chain recombines TRBV11-2 with TRBJ2-7; 13 nucleotides agree with TRBD2. J lost 0 bases, V lost 5 bases, and 13 bases had no gene match. The CDR3 is 19 amino acids. Germline loops: CDR1 SGHAT, CDR2 FQNNGV. The CDR3 protein is CASSPRTTSGRFSSYEQYF. In nucleotides, the CDR3 is TGTGCCAGCAGCCCACGGACGACTAGCGGGAGGTTCAGCTCCTACGAGCAGTACTTC.

The V call is TRBV24-1, the J call TRBJ2-3; D is unresolved. CDR1 and CDR2 from the germline V gene are KGHDR and SFDVKD. The length of the CDR3 is 13 residues. Trimming took off 2 bases at V and 1 base at J, with 3 bases between the two ends. The CDR3, as DNA: TGTGCCACCAGTGATTCACGCACAGATACGCAGTATTTT. Its protein product is CATSDSRTDTQYF.